This T cell receptor (beta chain) comes out of a study of human thymus T cells. General observations from the study: Unrelated people showed highly overlapping thymic repertoires, related research reported. Thymic and blood repertoires showed apparently biased V and J gene usage.

The assay was immunoSEQ multiplex PCR, and TCRdb's table has in-frame clones only and misses some. The data contain tens of thousands of clones, roughly 94% of them singletons. This clone appeared a single time. Its antigen is not known. Resected material from corrective heart surgery provided the thymus tissue analysed. It was healthy Finnish infants having corrective surgery for congenital heart defects who were the donors. CDR1 SGHAT and CDR2 FQNNGV come from the germline V gene. V lost 1 base, J lost 3 bases, and 19 bases lay in between. CDR3 size: 17 residues. The TCR was taken from a girl less than two years old with a congenital heart defect but otherwise immunologically healthy. The rearrangement uses TRBV11-2 and TRBJ2-7; tentatively, D is TRBD1 (6 bases). The material sequenced was thymus tissue. DNA of the CDR3: TGTGCCAGCAGCTTAGGACCCCTACAGGGAAAGGTCTACGAGCAGTACTTC. It specifies CASSLGPLQGKVYEQYF.